Below, one TCR beta chain is given with its context. The CDR3 is 15 residues long. In germline, CDR1 is GTSNPN, CDR2 SVGIG (reference sequence). The V segment lost 1 base and the J segment 5 bases; nucleotides outside the gene matches: 7. These data are taken from a study of T-cell memory formation after mild COVID-19. Whole-study context: The TCR clusters were mostly specific to one donor.

TCRdb reprocessed the 5' RACE reads with MiXCR, giving one entry per CDR3 protein. The sample shows 150,000 or so distinct CDR3 sequences, roughly 15% of them seen only once. The genes are TRBV30 and TRBJ2-5; 10 bases fit TRBD1. This TCR was sampled from an adult woman who had mild COVID-19 (a few samples of this study predate the infection). Cell type and time point are not known. The sequencing input was PBMCs or a T cell subset sorted from them (not recorded which). CDR3 bases: TGTGCCTGGAGTGGGGACAGGGGACGTCAGGAGACCCAGTACTTC. Protein: CAWSGDRGRQETQYF.